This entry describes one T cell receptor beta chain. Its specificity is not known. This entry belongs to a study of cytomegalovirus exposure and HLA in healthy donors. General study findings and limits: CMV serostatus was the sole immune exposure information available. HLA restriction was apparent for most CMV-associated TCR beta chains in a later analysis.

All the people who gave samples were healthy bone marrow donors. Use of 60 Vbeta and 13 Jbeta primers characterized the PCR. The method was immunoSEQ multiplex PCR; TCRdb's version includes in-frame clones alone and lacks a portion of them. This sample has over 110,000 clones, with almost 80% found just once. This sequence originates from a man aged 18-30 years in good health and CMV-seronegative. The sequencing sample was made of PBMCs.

The CDR3 sequence: CASSSTGIGQETQYF. As DNA, the CDR3 is TGCGCCAGCAGCTCGACAGGGATCGGCCAAGAGACCCAGTACTTC. V gene TRBV5-1 combines with J gene TRBJ2-5, with 7 bases aligning to TRBD1. The CDR3 extends over 15 amino acids. Germline-derived CDR1 and CDR2 are SGHRS and YFSETQ. Germline trimming cut 3 bases from V and 1 base from J; bases unmatched to any gene: 6.